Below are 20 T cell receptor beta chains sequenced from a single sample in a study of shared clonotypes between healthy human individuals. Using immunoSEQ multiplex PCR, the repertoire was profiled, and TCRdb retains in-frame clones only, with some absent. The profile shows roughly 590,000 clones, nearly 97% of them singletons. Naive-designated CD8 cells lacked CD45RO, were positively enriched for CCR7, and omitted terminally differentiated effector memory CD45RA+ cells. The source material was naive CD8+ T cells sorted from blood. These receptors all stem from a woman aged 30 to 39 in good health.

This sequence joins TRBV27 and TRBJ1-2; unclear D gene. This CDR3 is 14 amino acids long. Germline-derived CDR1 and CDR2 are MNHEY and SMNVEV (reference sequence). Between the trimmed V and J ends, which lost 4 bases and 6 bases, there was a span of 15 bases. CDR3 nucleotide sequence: TGTGCCAGCAGTTACCGGGGAGGGCGGGATGGCTACACCTTC. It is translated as CASSYRGGRDGYTF.

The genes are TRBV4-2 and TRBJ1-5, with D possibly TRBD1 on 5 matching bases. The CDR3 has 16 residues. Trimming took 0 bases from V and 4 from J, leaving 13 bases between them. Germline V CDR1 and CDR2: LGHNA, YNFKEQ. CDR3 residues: CASSQDISRANQPQHF. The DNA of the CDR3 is TGTGCCAGCAGCCAAGATATTTCCAGGGCAAATCAGCCCCAGCATTTT.

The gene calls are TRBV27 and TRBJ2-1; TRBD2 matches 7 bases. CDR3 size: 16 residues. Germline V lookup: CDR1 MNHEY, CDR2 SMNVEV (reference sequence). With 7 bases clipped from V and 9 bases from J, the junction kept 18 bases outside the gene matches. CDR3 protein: CASTTSAGEDTFEQFF. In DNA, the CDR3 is TGTGCCAGCACCACTAGCGCGGGAGAAGACACTTTTGAGCAGTTCTTC.

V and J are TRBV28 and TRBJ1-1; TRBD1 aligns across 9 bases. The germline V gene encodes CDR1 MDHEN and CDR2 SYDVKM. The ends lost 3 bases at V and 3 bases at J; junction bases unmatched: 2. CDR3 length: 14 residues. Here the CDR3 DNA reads TGTGCCAGCAGTTTGGACAGGGGATACACTGAAGCTTTCTTT. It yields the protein CASSLDRGYTEAFF.

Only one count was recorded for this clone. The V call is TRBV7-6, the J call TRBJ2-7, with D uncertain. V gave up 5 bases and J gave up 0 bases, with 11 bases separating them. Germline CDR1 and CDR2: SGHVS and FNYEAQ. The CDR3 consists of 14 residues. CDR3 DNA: TGTGCCAGCAGCACCGACGGAAACTCCTACGAGCAGTACTTC. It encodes CASSTDGNSYEQYF.

DNA of the CDR3: TGTGCCAGTAGTATTCACAGGGGTCGTGTAACTGGGGCCAACGTCCTGACTTTC. It encodes CASSIHRGRVTGANVLTF. V is TRBV19 and J is TRBJ2-6; 7 bases fit TRBD1. V lost 3 bases, J lost 2 bases, and 10 bases stayed unmatched. CDR3 size: 18 residues. The germline gives CDR1 LNHDA, CDR2 SQIVND (reference sequence).

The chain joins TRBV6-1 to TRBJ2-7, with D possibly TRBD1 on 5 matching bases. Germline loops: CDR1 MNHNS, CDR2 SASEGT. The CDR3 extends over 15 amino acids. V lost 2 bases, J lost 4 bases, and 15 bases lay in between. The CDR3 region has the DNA TGTGCCAGCAGTGAACACAGGCTCGGGTCTTACGAGCAGTACTTC. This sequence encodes CASSEHRLGSYEQYF.

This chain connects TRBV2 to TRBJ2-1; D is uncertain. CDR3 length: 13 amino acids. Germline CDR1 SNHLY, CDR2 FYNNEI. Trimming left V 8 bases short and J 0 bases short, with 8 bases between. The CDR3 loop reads CASWSSSYNEQFF. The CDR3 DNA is TGTGCCAGCTGGTCGAGCTCCTACAATGAGCAGTTCTTC.

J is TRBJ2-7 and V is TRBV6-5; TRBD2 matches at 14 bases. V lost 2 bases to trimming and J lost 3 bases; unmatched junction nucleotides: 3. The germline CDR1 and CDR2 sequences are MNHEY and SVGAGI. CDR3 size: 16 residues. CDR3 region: CASSYGTSGSNYEQYF. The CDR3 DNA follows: TGTGCCAGCAGTTACGGGACTAGCGGGAGTAACTACGAGCAGTACTTC.

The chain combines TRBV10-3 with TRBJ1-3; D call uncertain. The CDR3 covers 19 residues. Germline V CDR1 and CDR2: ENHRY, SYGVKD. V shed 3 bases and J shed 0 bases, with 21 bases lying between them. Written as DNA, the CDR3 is TGTGCCATCAGTGATTGGGAGGAAAGAGGCCCAAGCTCTGGAAACACCATATATTTT. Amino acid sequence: CAISDWEERGPSSGNTIYF.

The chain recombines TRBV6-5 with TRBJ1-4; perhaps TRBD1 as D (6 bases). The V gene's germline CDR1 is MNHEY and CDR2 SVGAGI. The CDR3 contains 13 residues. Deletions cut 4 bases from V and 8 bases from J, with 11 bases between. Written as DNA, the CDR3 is TGTGCCAGCAGTTTACAGGGTGGGGAAAAACTGTTTTTT. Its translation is CASSLQGGEKLFF.

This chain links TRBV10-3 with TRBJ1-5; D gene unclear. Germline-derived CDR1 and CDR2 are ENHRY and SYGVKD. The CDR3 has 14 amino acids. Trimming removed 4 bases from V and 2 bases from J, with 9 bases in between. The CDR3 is CAISGGDGNQPQHF. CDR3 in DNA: TGTGCCATCAGTGGCGGTGACGGCAATCAGCCCCAGCATTTT.

Here the CDR3 DNA reads TGTGCCAGCATGTGGGGACAGCGGTACTACAATGAGCAGTTCTTC. Protein product: CASMWGQRYYNEQFF. The rearrangement links TRBV28 to TRBJ2-1, with 7 bases that match TRBD1. Trimming cost V 7 bases and J 3 bases; bases outside gene matches: 9. Germline V lookup: CDR1 MDHEN, CDR2 SYDVKM. This CDR3 spans 15 amino acids.

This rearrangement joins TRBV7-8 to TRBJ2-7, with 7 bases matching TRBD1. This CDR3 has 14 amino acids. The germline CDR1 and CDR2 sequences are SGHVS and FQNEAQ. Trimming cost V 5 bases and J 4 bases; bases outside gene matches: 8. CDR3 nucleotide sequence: TGTGCCAGCAGCCAATGGACAGGCCTATACGAGCAGTACTTC. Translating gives CASSQWTGLYEQYF. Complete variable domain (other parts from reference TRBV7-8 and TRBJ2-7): GAGVSQSPRYKVAKRGQDVALRCDPISGHVSLFWYQQALGQGPEFLTYFQNEAQLDKSGLPSDRFFAERPEGSVSTLKIQRTQQEDSAVYLCASSQWTGLYEQYFGPGTRLTVT.

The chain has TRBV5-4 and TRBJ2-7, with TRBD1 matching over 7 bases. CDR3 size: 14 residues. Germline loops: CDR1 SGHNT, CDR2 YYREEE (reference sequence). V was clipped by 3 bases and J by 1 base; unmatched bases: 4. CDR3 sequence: CASSSRDSSYEQYF. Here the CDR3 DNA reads TGTGCCAGCAGCTCCCGGGACAGTTCCTACGAGCAGTACTTC.

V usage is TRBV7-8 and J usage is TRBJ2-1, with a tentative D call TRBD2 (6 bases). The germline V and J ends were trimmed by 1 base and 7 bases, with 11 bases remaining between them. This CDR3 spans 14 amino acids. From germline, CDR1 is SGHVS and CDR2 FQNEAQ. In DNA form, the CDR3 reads TGTGCCAGCAGCTTAGTTTCGGGAGAGAATGAGCAGTTCTTC. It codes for CASSLVSGENEQFF.

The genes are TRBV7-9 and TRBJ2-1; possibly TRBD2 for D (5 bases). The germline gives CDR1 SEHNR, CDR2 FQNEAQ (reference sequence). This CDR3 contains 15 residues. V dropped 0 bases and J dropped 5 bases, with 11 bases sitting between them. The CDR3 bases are TGTGCCAGCAGCTTAGCGATGTTCGGGGACAATGAGCAGTTCTTC. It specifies CASSLAMFGDNEQFF. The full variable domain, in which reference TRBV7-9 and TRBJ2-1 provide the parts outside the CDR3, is DTGVSQNPRHKITKRGQNVTFRCDPISEHNRLYWYRQTLGQGPEFLTYFQNEAQLEKSRLLSDRFSAERPKGSFSTLEIQRTEQGDSAMYLCASSLAMFGDNEQFFGPGTRLTVL.

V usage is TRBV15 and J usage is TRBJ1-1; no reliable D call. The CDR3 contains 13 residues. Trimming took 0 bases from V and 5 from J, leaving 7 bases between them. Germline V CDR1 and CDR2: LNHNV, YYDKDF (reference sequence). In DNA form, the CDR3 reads TGTGCCACCAGCAGAGACGGGGTAACTGAAGCTTTCTTT. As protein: CATSRDGVTEAFF.

The CDR3 coding sequence is TGCGCCAGCAGCTTGGGACAGGGGGTCTATTATGGCTACACCTTC. Its protein is CASSLGQGVYYGYTF. V gene TRBV5-1 combines with J gene TRBJ1-2, with 9 bases fitting TRBD1. V shed 0 bases, J shed 5 bases, and the junction held 5 bases outside the gene matches. The CDR3 sequence is 15 residues long. Per the germline V gene, CDR1 is SGHRS and CDR2 is YFSETQ.

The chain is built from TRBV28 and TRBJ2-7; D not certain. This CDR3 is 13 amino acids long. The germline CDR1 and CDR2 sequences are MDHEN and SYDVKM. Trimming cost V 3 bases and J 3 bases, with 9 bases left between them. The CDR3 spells CASSFGQIYEQYF. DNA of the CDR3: TGTGCCAGCAGTTTCGGCCAAATCTACGAGCAGTACTTC.